A single sample gave rise to the 26 T cell receptor beta chains below, sequenced in a study of tumor-infiltrating lymphocytes in primary liver carcinoma. Unsorted whole blood supplied the RNA, and germline DNA was extracted too. TCR beta cDNA was reverse-transcribed from roughly 0.45 ug of total RNA. The reaction used a constant-region primer and ProtoScript II reverse transcriptase. Each TCR beta library was derived from three nested multiplex PCR rounds that employed slightly modified ARM-PCR. The first two PCR rounds used TRBV1-TRBV30 primers with a Cbeta primer, roughly 10 cycles each. MiXCR, applied by TCRdb to the multiplex PCR reads, yields one record per CDR3 protein. The repertoire holds almost 200,000 distinct CDR3 sequences, 65% seen once, with 6% to 8.5% in the top ten. The sample comprised peripheral blood. Source of these receptors: a woman aged 60-75 years with primary liver carcinoma and hepatitis B virus infection.

This clonotype has only a few counts. The V call is TRBV28, the J call TRBJ1-2; D remains ambiguous. The CDR3 loop spans 12 amino acids. From germline, CDR1 is MDHEN and CDR2 SYDVKM. Trimming stripped 5 bases from V and 4 bases from J, with 8 bases between. CDR3 sequence: CASSLRGYGYTF. The CDR3 DNA reads as TGTGCCAGCAGTCTCCGAGGCTATGGCTACACCTTC.

Comments on this clonotype: The junction does not match germline at one end; this may be a read error. The chain is built from TRBV12-3 or TRBV12-4 and TRBJ2-1; no firm D call. CDR3 length: 16 amino acids. The CDR3 sequence is CASSFWLESSYNKQFF. CDR3 bases: TGTGCCAGCAGTTTTTGGCTCGAAAGCTCCTACAATAAGCAGTTCTTC.

For the CDR3, the DNA is TGTGCCAGCAATGGCGGGACAGGGACTGGCACCGGGGAGCTGTTTTTT. Protein product: CASNGGTGTGTGELFF. The chain joins TRBV25-1 to TRBJ2-2; 9 bases map to TRBD1. CDR3 size: 16 residues. Germline CDR1 is MGHDK and CDR2 is SYGVNS. The V gene end was trimmed by 7 bases and the J gene end by 4 bases; junction bases not matched to a gene: 10.

A note on this clonotype: No conserved phenylalanine or tryptophan ends this CDR3, so it is likely a read error. The V gene is TRBV12-3 or TRBV12-4, the J gene TRBJ1-1; D call uncertain. Trimming took 2 bases from V and 7 from J, leaving 14 bases between them. The CDR3 contains 14 residues. The CDR3 DNA reads as TGTGCCAGCAGTTTAAGGGCAGCGGGGAATGAAGCTTTCATT. Its translation: CASSLRAAGNEAFI.

Concerning this clonotype: Given a much more abundant clone one base away, this may be a read error. The chain uses TRBV7-9 and TRBJ2-1, with 10 positions matching TRBD2. The V gene's germline CDR1 is SEHNR and CDR2 FQNEAQ (reference sequence). The CDR3 is 16 residues long. V shed 4 bases and J 8 bases; nucleotides not matched to a gene: 11. Here the CDR3 reads CASSSWGAGGHDEQFF. The CDR3 nucleotides read TGTGCCAGCAGCTCATGGGGAGCGGGAGGGCATGATGAGCAGTTCTTC.

As to this clonotype: It may be a read error: a sequence one base away is much more abundant. The chain uses TRBV11-3 and TRBJ2-2, with no clear D. The V and J ends lost 4 bases and 6 bases respectively, with 6 bases between them. Germline V gene data show CDR1 as SGHNT and CDR2 as YENEEA. The CDR3 spans 12 residues. The CDR3: CASSSVAGELFF. The CDR3 DNA is TGTGCCAGCAGCTCAGTGGCCGGGGAGCTGTTTTTT.

This rearrangement joins TRBV11-2 to TRBJ2-1; 14 bases map to TRBD2. CDR1 and CDR2 from the germline V gene are SGHAT and FQNNGV. The CDR3 covers 17 residues. The CDR3 region has the DNA TGTACCGGCAGCTTACCGGGACTAGCGGGAGACCCCAATGAGCAGTTCTTC. Residues: CTGSLPGLAGDPNEQFF.

The chain carries TRBV2 and TRBJ2-7; 7 positions match TRBD2. CDR1 and CDR2 from the germline V gene are SNHLY and FYNNEI. CDR3 length: 13 residues. V shed 7 bases and J 5 bases; nucleotides not matched to a gene: 8. The CDR3 sequence: CASNPLANHEQYF. The CDR3 DNA sequence: TGTGCCAGCAATCCACTAGCGAACCACGAGCAGTACTTC.

The sample holds many counts of this clonotype. The rearrangement uses TRBV10-3 and TRBJ2-1; TRBD1 aligns across 10 bases. The V and J ends lost 4 bases and 7 bases, in that order; junction bases with no gene match: 13. The CDR3 consists of 17 residues. The germline gives CDR1 ENHRY, CDR2 SYGVKD. CDR3 amino acids: CAISGGGPGQGKNEQFF. The CDR3 DNA is TGTGCCATCAGTGGTGGGGGTCCGGGACAGGGGAAGAATGAGCAGTTCTTC.

A word on this clonotype: The junction differs from germline at one of its ends, possibly a read error. This rearrangement joins TRBV5-1 to TRBJ2-7, with 8 bases fitting TRBD1. The CDR3 spans 15 residues. Germline CDR1 reads SGHRS; CDR2 reads YFSETQ. CDR3 in DNA: TGCGCCAGCAGCTTGCAGGGGGCAAGGACAGGCGAGCAATACTTC. As protein: CASSLQGARTGEQYF.

This clonotype was recorded at least ten times. The chain joins TRBV12-2 to TRBJ2-4; the table's D call TRBD1 went unverified against the DNA. TRBV12-2 is deemed a pseudogene. The CDR3 loop spans 15 amino acids. Here the CDR3 reads CASRLAFGIKNIQYF. CDR3 in DNA: TGTGCAAGTCGCTTAGCGTTCGGGATCAAAAACATTCAGTACTTC.

Concerning this clonotype: A much larger clone lies a single base off, so this may be a read error. V is TRBV11-2 and J is TRBJ2-1; TRBD2 agrees at 11 bases. The CDR3 runs to 17 residues. Germline V CDR1 and CDR2: SGHAT, FQNNGV. The CDR3 loop is CASRTLAGGPSTHEHFF. CDR3 nucleotide sequence: TGTGCCAGCCGAACCCTAGCGGGAGGCCCTTCTACCCATGAGCACTTCTTC. The variable domain in full, completed from reference TRBV11-2 and TRBJ2-1, reads EAGVAQSPRYKIIEKRQSVAFWCNPISGHATLYWYQQILGQGPKLLIQFQNNGVVDDSQLPKDRFSAERLKGVDSTLKIQPAKLEDSAVYLCASRTLAGGPSTHEHFFGPGTRLTVL.

A note on this clonotype: At one boundary the junction diverges from the germline segment, which might be a read error. The rearrangement uses TRBV29-1 and TRBJ1-2, with D possibly TRBD1 on 5 matching bases. CDR3 size: 12 residues. Per germline, CDR1 SQVTM and CDR2 ANQGSEA. The CDR3 nucleotides are TGCAGCGTCGGGGCGGAGGGCTATGGCAACACCTTC. Translated, it gives CSVGAEGYGNTF.

In this sample, this clonotype turned up once. The genes are TRBV29-1 and TRBJ2-3; the D gene could be TRBD1 or TRBD2 (5 bases each). This CDR3 contains 17 residues. Germline values: CDR1 SQVTM, CDR2 ANQGSEA. V shed 0 bases and J shed 2 bases, with 18 bases lying between them. CDR3: CSVEDSGEGAITDTQYF. CDR3 bases: TGCAGCGTTGAAGATTCCGGGGAAGGGGCAATCACAGATACGCAGTATTTT.

This clonotype was counted many times. The chain is built from TRBV12-3 or TRBV12-4 and TRBJ2-2; no reliable D call. Trimming removed 10 bases at V and 2 bases at J, with 14 bases between. This CDR3 contains 14 residues. As DNA, the CDR3 is TGTGCCACCCGTGGCGTGACAAACACCGGGGAGCTGTTTTTT. It yields the protein CATRGVTNTGELFF.

The rearrangement joins TRBV13 to TRBJ1-2, with 8 bases matching TRBD1. J lost 3 bases, V lost 8 bases, and 11 bases had no gene match. This CDR3 region has 15 residues. CDR1 is PRHDT, CDR2 FYEKMQ, per germline (reference sequence). The CDR3 region has the DNA TGTGCCAGCGGCTCCAGGGGGCCGTGGGACTATGGCTACACCTTC. This translates into CASGSRGPWDYGYTF.

Concerning this clonotype itself: Mismatch with germline at one junction end may stem from a read error. The genes are TRBV29-1 and TRBJ2-1, with D perhaps matching TRBD1 (7 bases). The CDR3 runs to 14 residues. Germline lookup yields CDR1 SQVTM and CDR2 ANQGSEA. CDR3 sequence (DNA): TGCAGCGTTGAGAAGGGCAGGGGGGTCAATAAGCAGTTCTTC. Its translation: CSVEKGRGVNKQFF.

For the CDR3, the DNA is TGTGCCAGCAGTGTAGATCCGTCGACACAAGAGACCCAGTACTTC. Protein: CASSVDPSTQETQYF. The chain has TRBV28 and TRBJ2-5; D is undetermined. The ends were cut back, 5 bases at V and 2 bases at J, with 15 bases in the middle. This CDR3 spans 15 amino acids. Germline V gives CDR1 MDHEN, CDR2 SYDVKM.

A note on this clonotype: One end of the junction does not line up with germline, which may come from a read error. The chain recombines TRBV6-2 or TRBV6-3 with TRBJ2-2; TRBD2 might be the D (5 bases). This CDR3 region has 14 residues. CDR1 and CDR2 from the germline V gene are MNHEY and SVGEGT. The CDR3 DNA is TGTGCCAGCAGTTTTAGCCCCAGCGCCGGGGAACTGTTTTTT. It yields the protein CASSFSPSAGELFF.

This clonotype was seen only a few times. Since a much larger clone is just one base distant, this may be a read error. The chain uses TRBV12-3 or TRBV12-4 and TRBJ2-7; D possibly corresponds to TRBD1 (6 bases). The CDR3 is 14 residues long. DNA for the CDR3: TGTGCCAGCAGCCCTCCGGGACAACTCTACGAGCACTACTTC. Amino acids: CASSPPGQLYEHYF.

The chain is built from TRBV11-2 and TRBJ2-1; 8 nucleotides align to TRBD2. Per the germline V gene, CDR1 is SGHAT and CDR2 is FQNNGV. The CDR3 contains 13 residues. The CDR3 reads CTSRGLADSEQFF. The CDR3 region has the DNA TGTACCTCCAGAGGACTAGCCGACAGTGAGCAGTTCTTC.

Concerning this clonotype itself: At one end, the junction sequence differs from germline, possibly due to a read error. The gene calls are TRBV11-3 and TRBJ1-2; D gene unclear. The CDR3 loop spans 14 amino acids. CDR1 and CDR2 (germline): SGHNT, YENEEA. The CDR3 coding sequence is TGCGCCAGCAGATCGGGTTCAGCTAACTATGGCTACACCTTC. It yields the protein CASRSGSANYGYTF.

The chain is built from TRBV11-3 and TRBJ2-7, with D unresolved. Germline CDR1 reads SGHNT; CDR2 reads YENEEA. Deletions cut 3 bases from V and 12 bases from J, with 24 bases between. The length of the CDR3 is 15 residues. The CDR3 loop reads CASSLQVTSTYVRYF. The CDR3 nucleotides are TGTGCCAGCAGCTTGCAGGTTACCTCTACCTACGTGCGGTACTTC.

As to this clonotype: At one end the junction does not follow the germline gene, possibly because of a read error. Here the CDR3 reads CASSQTASYEQYF. The DNA for the CDR3 is TGTGCCAGCAGCCAGACAGCCTCCTACGAGCAGTACTTC. This rearrangement joins TRBV5-1 to TRBJ2-7; possible D gene TRBD1, 5 bases. CDR3 size: 13 residues. Germline V gives CDR1 SGHRS, CDR2 YFSETQ.

With respect to this clonotype: A read error may be the cause here, since a much bigger clone is one base away. This chain connects TRBV12-5 to TRBJ2-7, with TRBD1 matching over 8 bases. CDR3 length: 13 residues. Germline assignment: CDR1 LGHNT and CDR2 FRNRAP. CDR3 region: CTSGFDRGYEQYF. The CDR3 bases are TGTACTAGTGGTTTTGACAGGGGCTACGAGCAGTACTTC.

Remarks on this clonotype: Being one base from a much bigger clone, this may be a read error. This sequence joins TRBV28 and TRBJ2-7; the D is unclear. The CDR3 length is 12 residues. Looked up from germline, CDR1 is MDHEN and CDR2 is SYDVKM. The CDR3 sequence is CTSSSFIYEQYF. The DNA for the CDR3 is TGTACCAGCAGTTCCTTTATCTACGAGCAGTACTTC.